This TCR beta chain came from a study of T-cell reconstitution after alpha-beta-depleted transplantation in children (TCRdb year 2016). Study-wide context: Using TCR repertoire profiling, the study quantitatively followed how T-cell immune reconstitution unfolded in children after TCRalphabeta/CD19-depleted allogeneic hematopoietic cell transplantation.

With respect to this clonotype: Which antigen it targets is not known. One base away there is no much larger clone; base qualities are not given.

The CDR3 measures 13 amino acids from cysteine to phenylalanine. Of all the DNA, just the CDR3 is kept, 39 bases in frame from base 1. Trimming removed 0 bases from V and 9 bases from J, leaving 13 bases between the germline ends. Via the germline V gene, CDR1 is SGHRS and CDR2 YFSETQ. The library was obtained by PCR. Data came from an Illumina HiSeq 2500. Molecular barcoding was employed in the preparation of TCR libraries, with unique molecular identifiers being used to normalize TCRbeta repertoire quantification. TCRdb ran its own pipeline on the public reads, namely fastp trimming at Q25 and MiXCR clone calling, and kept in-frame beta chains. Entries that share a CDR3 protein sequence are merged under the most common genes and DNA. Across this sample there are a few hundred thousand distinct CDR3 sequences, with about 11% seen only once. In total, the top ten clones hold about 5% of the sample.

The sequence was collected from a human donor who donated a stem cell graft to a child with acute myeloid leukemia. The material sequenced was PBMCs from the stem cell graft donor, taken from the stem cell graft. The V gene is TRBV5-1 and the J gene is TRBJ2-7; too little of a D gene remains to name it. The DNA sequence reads TGCGCCAGCAGCTTGGGTGGGGTGACCAGGCAGTACTTC. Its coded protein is CASSLGGVTRQYF.